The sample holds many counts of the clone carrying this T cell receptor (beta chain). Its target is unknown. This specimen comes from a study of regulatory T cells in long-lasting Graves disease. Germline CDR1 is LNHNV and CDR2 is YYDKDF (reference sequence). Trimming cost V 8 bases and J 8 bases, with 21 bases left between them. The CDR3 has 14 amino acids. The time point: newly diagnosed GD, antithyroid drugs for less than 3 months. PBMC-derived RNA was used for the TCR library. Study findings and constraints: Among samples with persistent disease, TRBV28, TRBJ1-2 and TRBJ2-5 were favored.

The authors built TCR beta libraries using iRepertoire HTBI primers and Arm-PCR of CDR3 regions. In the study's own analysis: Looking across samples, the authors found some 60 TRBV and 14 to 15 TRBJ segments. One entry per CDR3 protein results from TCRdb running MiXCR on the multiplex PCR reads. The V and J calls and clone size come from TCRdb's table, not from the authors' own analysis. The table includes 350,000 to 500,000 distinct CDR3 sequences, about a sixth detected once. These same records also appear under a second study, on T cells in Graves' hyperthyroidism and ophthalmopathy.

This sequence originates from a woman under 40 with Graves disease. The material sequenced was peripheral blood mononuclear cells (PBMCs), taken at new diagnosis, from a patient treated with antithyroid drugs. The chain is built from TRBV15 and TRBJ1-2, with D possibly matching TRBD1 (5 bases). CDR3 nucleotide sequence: TGTGCCACCGCAGGAGGAAGGGACGAACGAGGCTACACCTTC. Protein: CATAGGRDERGYTF.